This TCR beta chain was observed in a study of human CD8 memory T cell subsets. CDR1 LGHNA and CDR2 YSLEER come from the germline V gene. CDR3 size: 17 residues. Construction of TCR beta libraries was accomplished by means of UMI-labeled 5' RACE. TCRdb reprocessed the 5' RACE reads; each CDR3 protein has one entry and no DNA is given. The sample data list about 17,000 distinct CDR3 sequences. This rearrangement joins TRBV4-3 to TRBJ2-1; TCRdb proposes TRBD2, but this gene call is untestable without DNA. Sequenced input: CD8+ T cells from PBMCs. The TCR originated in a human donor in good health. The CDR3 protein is CASSQDLQAGAYNEQFF.